This paragraph reports one T cell receptor beta chain. As yet, its antigen is unknown. V shed 0 bases and J 7 bases; nucleotides not matched to a gene: 10. CDR1 and CDR2 from the germline V gene are LGHNA and YSLEER. This CDR3 comprises 17 residues. This specimen belongs to a study of T cell responses to AZD1222 COVID-19 vaccine. Findings and limits, study-wide: Dominant CD4 TCR responses targeted spike regions 160-218 and 743-854.

Second doses that came at about 4 or about 12 weeks were put together. TCRdb's copy holds only in-frame clones and misses some; the assay was immunoSEQ multiplex PCR. This sample has about 140,000 clones, with roughly 90% found just once. The sequencing here drew on peripheral blood, taken 28 days after the second AZD1222 dose. The receptor was derived from an adult who received the AZD1222 COVID-19 vaccine. The V call is TRBV4-3, the J call TRBJ2-2; 8 nucleotides agree with TRBD1. The CDR3, as DNA: TGCGCCAGCAGCCAAGATCTCGAGACAGGGGTGGTCGGGGAGCTGTTTTTT. This encodes CASSQDLETGVVGELFF.